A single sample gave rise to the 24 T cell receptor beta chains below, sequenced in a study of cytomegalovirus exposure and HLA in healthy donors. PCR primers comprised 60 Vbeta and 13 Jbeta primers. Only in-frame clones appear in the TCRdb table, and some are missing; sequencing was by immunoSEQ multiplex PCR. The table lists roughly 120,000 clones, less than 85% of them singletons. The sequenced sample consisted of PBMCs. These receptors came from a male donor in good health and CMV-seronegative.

The CDR3 protein is CASTPAPGLRGYTF. DNA for the CDR3: TGTGCCAGCACCCCTGCCCCAGGGCTGAGAGGCTACACCTTC. The chain carries TRBV9 and TRBJ1-2; the D gene is possibly TRBD1 (5 bases). This CDR3 is 14 amino acids long. The V gene's germline CDR1 is SGDLS and CDR2 YYNGEE. Trimming stripped 6 bases from V and 8 bases from J, with 20 bases between.

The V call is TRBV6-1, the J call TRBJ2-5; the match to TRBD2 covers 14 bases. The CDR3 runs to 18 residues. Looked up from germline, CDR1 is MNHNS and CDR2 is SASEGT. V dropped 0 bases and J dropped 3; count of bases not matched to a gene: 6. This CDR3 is CASSEAGGGLAGEETQYF. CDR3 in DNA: TGTGCCAGCAGTGAAGCAGGAGGGGGACTAGCGGGAGAAGAGACCCAGTACTTC.

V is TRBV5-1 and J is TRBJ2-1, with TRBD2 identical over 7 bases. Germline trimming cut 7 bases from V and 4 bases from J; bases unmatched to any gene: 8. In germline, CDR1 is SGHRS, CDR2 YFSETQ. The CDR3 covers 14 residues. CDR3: CASRGTTPYNEQFF. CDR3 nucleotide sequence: TGCGCCAGCCGAGGGACTACACCGTACAATGAGCAGTTCTTC.

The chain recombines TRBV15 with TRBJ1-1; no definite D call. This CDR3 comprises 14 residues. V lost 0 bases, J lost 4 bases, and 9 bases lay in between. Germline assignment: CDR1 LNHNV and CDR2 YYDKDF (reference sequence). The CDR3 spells CATSRERVGTEAFF. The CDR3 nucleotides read TGTGCCACCAGCAGAGAGAGGGTTGGCACTGAAGCTTTCTTT.

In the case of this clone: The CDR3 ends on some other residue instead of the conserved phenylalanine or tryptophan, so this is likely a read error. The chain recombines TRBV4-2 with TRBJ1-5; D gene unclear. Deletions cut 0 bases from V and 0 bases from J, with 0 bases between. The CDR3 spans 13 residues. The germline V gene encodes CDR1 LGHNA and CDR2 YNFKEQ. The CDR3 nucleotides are TGTGCCAGCAGCCAAGATAGCAATCAGCCCCAGCATTCT. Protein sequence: CASSQDSNQPQHS.

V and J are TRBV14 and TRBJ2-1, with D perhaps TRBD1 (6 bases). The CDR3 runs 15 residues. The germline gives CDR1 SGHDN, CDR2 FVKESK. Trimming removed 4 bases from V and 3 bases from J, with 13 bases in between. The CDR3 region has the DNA TGTGCCAGCAGCCGCCCCGGGACACACTACAATGAGCAGTTCTTC. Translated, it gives CASSRPGTHYNEQFF. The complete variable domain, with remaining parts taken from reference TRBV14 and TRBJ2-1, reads EAGVTQFPSHSVIEKGQTVTLRCDPISGHDNLYWYRRVMGKEIKFLLHFVKESKQDESGMPNNRFLAERTGGTYSTLKVQPAELEDSGVYFCASSRPGTHYNEQFFGPGTRLTVL.

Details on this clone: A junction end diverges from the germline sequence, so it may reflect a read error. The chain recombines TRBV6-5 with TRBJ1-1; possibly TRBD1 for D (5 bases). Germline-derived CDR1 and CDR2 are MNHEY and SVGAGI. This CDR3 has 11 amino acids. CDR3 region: CASLKTGVMDF. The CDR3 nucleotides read TGTGCCAGCCTTAAGACGGGGGTAATGGACTTT.

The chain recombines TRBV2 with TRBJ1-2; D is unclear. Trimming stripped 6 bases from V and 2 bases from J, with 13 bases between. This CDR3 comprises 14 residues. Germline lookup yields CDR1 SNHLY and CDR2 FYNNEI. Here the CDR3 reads CASSLQSPNYGYTF. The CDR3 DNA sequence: TGTGCCAGCAGCTTACAGTCACCCAACTATGGCTACACCTTC.

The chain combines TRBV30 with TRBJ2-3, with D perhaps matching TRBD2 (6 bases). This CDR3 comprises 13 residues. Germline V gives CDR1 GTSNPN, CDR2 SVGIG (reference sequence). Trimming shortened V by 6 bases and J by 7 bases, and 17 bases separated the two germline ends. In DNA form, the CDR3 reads TGTGCCTGTATCCGGGACTCCACCCATACGCAGTATTTT. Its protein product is CACIRDSTHTQYF. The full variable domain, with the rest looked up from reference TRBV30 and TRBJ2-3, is SQTIHQWPATLVQPVGSPLSLECTVEGTSNPNLYWYRQAAGRGLQLLFYSVGIGQISSEVPQNLSASRPQDRQFILSSKKLLLSDSGFYLCACIRDSTHTQYFGPGTRLTVL.

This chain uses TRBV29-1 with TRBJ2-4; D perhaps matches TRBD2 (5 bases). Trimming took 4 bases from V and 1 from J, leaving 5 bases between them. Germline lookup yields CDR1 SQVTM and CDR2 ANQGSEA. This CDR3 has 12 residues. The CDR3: CSVGGAKNIQYF. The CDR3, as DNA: TGCAGCGTTGGCGGGGCCAAAAACATTCAGTACTTC.

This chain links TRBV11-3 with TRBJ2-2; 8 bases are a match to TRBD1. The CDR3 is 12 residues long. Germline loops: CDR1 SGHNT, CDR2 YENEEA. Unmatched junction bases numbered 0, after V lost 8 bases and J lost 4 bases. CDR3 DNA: TGTGCCAGCGGACAGGGCACCGGGGAGCTGTTTTTT. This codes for CASGQGTGELFF.

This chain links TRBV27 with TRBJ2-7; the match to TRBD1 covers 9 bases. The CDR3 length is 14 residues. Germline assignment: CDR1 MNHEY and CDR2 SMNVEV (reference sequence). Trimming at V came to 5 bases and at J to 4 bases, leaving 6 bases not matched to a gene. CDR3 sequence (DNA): TGTGCCAGCAGTGCACGGGACAGGGCTTACGAGCAGTACTTC. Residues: CASSARDRAYEQYF.

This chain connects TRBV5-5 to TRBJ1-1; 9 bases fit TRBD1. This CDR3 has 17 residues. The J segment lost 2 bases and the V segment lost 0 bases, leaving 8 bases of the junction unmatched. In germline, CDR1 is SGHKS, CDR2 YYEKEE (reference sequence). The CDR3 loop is CASSLALPGQGNTEAFF. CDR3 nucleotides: TGTGCCAGCAGCTTGGCCCTACCGGGACAGGGAAACACTGAAGCTTTCTTT.

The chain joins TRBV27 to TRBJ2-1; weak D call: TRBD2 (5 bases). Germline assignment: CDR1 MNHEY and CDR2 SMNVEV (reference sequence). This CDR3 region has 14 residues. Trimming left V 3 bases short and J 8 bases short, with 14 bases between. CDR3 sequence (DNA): TGTGCCAGCAGTTTTGCTAGCATCGGGCATGAGCAGTTCTTC. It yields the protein CASSFASIGHEQFF.

This CDR3 is CASSLGSYEQYF. The CDR3 DNA reads TGTGCCAGCAGCTTAGGGAGCTACGAGCAGTACTTC. V usage is TRBV7-6 and J usage is TRBJ2-7; D remains unclear. CDR3 length equals 12 residues. Looked up from germline, CDR1 is SGHVS and CDR2 is FNYEAQ. V shed 1 base and J shed 3 bases, with 4 bases lying between them.

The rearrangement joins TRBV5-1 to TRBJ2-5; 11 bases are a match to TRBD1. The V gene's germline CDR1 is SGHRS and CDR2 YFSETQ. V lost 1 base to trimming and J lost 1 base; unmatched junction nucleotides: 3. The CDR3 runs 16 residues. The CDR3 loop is CASSLFGTGGQETQYF. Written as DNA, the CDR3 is TGCGCCAGCAGCTTGTTCGGGACAGGGGGCCAAGAGACCCAGTACTTC. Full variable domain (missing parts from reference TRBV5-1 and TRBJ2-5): KAGVTQTPRYLIKTRGQQVTLSCSPISGHRSVSWYQQTPGQGLQFLFEYFSETQRNKGNFPGRFSGRQFSNSRSEMNVSTLELGDSALYLCASSLFGTGGQETQYFGPGTRLLVL.

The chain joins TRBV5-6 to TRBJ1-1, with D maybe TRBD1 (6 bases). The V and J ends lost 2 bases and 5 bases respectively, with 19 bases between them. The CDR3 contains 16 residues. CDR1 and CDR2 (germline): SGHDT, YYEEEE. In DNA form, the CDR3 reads TGTGCCAGCAGCTTAGTGGGGGGGCAAAAAAAAACTGAAGCTTTCTTT. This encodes CASSLVGGQKKTEAFF.

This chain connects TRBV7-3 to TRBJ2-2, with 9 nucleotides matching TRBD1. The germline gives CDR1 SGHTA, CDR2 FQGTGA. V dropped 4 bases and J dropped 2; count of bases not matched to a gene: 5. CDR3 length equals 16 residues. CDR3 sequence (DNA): TGTGCCAGCAGCTCACTGGGACAGGGCAACACCGGGGAGCTGTTTTTT. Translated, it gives CASSSLGQGNTGELFF.

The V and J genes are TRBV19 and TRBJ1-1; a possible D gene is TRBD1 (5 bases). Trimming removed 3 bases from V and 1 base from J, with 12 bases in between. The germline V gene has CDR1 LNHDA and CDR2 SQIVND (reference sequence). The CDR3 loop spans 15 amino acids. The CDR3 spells CASSITGVRNTEAFF. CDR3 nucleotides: TGTGCCAGTAGTATTACGGGGGTCCGGAACACTGAAGCTTTCTTT.

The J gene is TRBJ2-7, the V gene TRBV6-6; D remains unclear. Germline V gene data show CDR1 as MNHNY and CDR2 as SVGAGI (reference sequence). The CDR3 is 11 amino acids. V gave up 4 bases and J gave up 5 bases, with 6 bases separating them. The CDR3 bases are TGTGCCAGCAGTTCCGACAACGAGCAGTACTTC. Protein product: CASSSDNEQYF.

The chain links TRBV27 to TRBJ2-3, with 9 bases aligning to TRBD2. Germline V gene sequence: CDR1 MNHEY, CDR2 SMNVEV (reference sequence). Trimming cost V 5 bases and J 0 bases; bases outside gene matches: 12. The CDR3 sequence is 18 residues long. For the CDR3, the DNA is TGTGCCAGCAGTGAAGGACTAGCGCAAGCCACTAGCACAGATACGCAGTATTTT. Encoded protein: CASSEGLAQATSTDTQYF.

The CDR3 bases are TGTGCCAGCAGCGCAGGGTTTGGCTACACCTTC. Protein: CASSAGFGYTF. The chain joins TRBV28 to TRBJ1-2; possible D gene TRBD1, 5 bases. The CDR3 spans 11 residues. V lost 6 bases and J 7 bases, leaving 9 bases between the germline ends. Per the germline V gene, CDR1 is MDHEN and CDR2 is SYDVKM.

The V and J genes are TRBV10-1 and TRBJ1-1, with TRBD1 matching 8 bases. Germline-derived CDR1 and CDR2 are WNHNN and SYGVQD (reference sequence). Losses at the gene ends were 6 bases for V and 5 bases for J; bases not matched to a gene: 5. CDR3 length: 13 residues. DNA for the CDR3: TGCGCCAGCAGCGGACAGGGACGGACTGAAGCTTTCTTT. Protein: CASSGQGRTEAFF.

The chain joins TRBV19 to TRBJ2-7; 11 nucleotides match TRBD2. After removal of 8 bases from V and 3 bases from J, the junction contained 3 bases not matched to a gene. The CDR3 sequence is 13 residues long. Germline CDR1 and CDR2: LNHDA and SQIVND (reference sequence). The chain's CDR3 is CASAGTSGYEQYF. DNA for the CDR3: TGTGCCAGTGCCGGGACTAGCGGCTACGAGCAGTACTTC.